The 18 T cell receptor beta chains presented below share a single source sample, sequenced in a study of blood T cell repertoires in COVID-19. TCRdb's copy holds only in-frame clones and misses some; the assay was immunoSEQ multiplex PCR. The sample yields more than 300,000 clones, around 92% seen once. Source material: peripheral blood. Receptor source: a man aged 18-30 years who had recovered from COVID-19.

J is TRBJ1-5 and V is TRBV19; TRBD1 matches at 11 bases. The V gene's germline CDR1 is LNHDA and CDR2 SQIVND (reference sequence). The CDR3 totals 17 residues. Trimming cost V 3 bases and J 3 bases; bases outside gene matches: 7. In DNA form, the CDR3 reads TGTGCCAGTAGTATTCAACCGGGACAGGGGGACAATCAGCCCCAGCATTTT. It translates to CASSIQPGQGDNQPQHF.

The chain recombines TRBV6-2 or TRBV6-3 with TRBJ1-5; D might be TRBD1 (5 bases). The CDR3 has 16 residues. Trimming took 0 bases from V and 11 from J, leaving 20 bases between them. Germline lookup yields CDR1 MNHEY and CDR2 SVGEGT. CDR3 in DNA: TGTGCCAGCAGTTACTCGATTCAGGGCGAGCCGTGGGCCCAGCATTTT. This sequence encodes CASSYSIQGEPWAQHF.

The chain is built from TRBV7-2 and TRBJ2-7, with 7 bases identical to TRBD1. V lost 5 bases, J lost 6 bases, and 16 bases stayed unmatched. Germline V gene data show CDR1 as SGHTA and CDR2 as FQGNSA. The CDR3 is 16 amino acids. CDR3 nucleotides: TGTGCCAGCAGCATCTCCGGGACAGCCGAGTTTGTCGAGCAGTACTTC. This encodes CASSISGTAEFVEQYF.

V gene TRBV10-3 combines with J gene TRBJ1-2; D gene uncertain. This CDR3 comprises 15 residues. The germline V gene has CDR1 ENHRY and CDR2 SYGVKD. The germline V and J ends were trimmed by 1 base and 7 bases, with 16 bases remaining between them. CDR3 sequence (DNA): TGTGCCATCAGTGAGTTTATGGAGGACTTGGGTGGCTACACCTTC. It is translated as CAISEFMEDLGGYTF.

The V and J genes are TRBV5-1 and TRBJ1-2, with TRBD1 matching over 12 bases. Trimming removed 3 bases from V and 4 bases from J; junction bases left unmatched: 10. CDR1 is SGHRS, CDR2 YFSETQ, per germline. The CDR3 covers 17 residues. The CDR3 here is CASSSGTGGYEGYGYTF. CDR3 bases: TGCGCCAGCAGCTCCGGGACAGGGGGCTACGAAGGCTATGGCTACACCTTC.

The J gene is TRBJ1-3, the V gene TRBV19; no reliable D call. Per the germline V gene, CDR1 is LNHDA and CDR2 is SQIVND (reference sequence). This CDR3 region has 15 residues. Trimming took 7 bases from V and 0 from J, leaving 13 bases between them. For the CDR3, the DNA is TGTGCCAGTAAAACGGACGGGAGCTCTGGAAACACCATATATTTT. As protein: CASKTDGSSGNTIYF.

Worth noting for this clone: Other DNA variants within this sample encode the same CDR3. This chain uses TRBV4-1 with TRBJ2-7; 12 positions agree with TRBD2. This CDR3 spans 15 amino acids. The V gene's germline CDR1 is MGHRA and CDR2 YSYEKL. The J segment lost 2 bases and the V segment lost 3 bases, leaving 2 bases of the junction unmatched. The CDR3 region has the DNA TGCGCCAGCAGCCATCGACTAGCGGGGGCCTACGAGCAGTACTTC. It translates to CASSHRLAGAYEQYF.

The chain joins TRBV5-4 to TRBJ1-5, with D maybe TRBD1 (5 bases). Germline values: CDR1 SGHNT, CDR2 YYREEE (reference sequence). Trimming took 3 bases from V and 2 from J, leaving 9 bases between them. The CDR3 spans 14 residues. In nucleotides, the CDR3 is TGTGCCAGCAGCTCTCAAGGGGGCAATCAGCCCCAGCATTTT. Amino acids: CASSSQGGNQPQHF.

This clone occurred a few times. The chain employs TRBV7-2 and TRBJ1-1; maybe TRBD1 (6 bases). Trimming took off 5 bases at V and 7 bases at J, with 8 bases between the two ends. Germline values: CDR1 SGHTA, CDR2 FQGNSA. The CDR3 runs to 11 residues. CDR3 region: CASSRTVEAFF. CDR3 bases: TGTGCCAGCAGCCGGACAGTTGAAGCTTTCTTT.

The CDR3 sequence: CASSLPDRDYGYTF. The DNA for the CDR3 is TGCGCCAGCAGCTTACCGGACAGGGACTATGGCTACACCTTC. V and J are TRBV5-1 and TRBJ1-2; 8 bases agree with TRBD1. With V trimmed by 2 bases and J by 3 bases, 3 bases remained unmatched. There are 14 residues in the CDR3. Germline values: CDR1 SGHRS, CDR2 YFSETQ.

This clone was observed a single time. V usage is TRBV10-3 and J usage is TRBJ1-1, with a weak D call TRBD1 (5 bases). This CDR3 is built from 13 residues. The germline V and J ends were trimmed by 6 bases and 3 bases, with 11 bases remaining between them. In germline, CDR1 is ENHRY, CDR2 SYGVKD. The DNA of the CDR3 is TGTGCCATCAGGCCAGGGTGGGACACTGAAGCTTTCTTT. Translating gives CAIRPGWDTEAFF.

This chain joins TRBV4-3 and TRBJ2-1; D not resolved. CDR3 length: 13 residues. The ends were cut back, 0 bases at V and 9 bases at J, with 9 bases in the middle. Germline CDR1 is LGHNA and CDR2 is YSLEER. The CDR3 spells CASSQDSRGEQFF. The CDR3, as DNA: TGCGCCAGCAGCCAAGACTCGCGCGGTGAGCAGTTCTTC.

The rearrangement links TRBV27 to TRBJ2-1; D remains unclear. The V end lost 7 bases, the J end lost 4 bases, and 17 bases lay between the germline ends. The germline gives CDR1 MNHEY, CDR2 SMNVEV (reference sequence). The CDR3 runs to 15 residues. Here the CDR3 reads CASNKLDSPYNEQFF. In DNA form, the CDR3 reads TGTGCCAGCAATAAACTCGACTCTCCTTACAATGAGCAGTTCTTC.

This clone was counted only a few times. The J gene is TRBJ1-1, the V gene TRBV10-3; TRBD1 aligns across 7 bases. Germline CDR1 is ENHRY and CDR2 is SYGVKD. CDR3 size: 14 residues. Trimming cost V 3 bases and J 2 bases; bases outside gene matches: 3. As DNA, the CDR3 is TGTGCCATCAGTGATAACAGGGGTAACACTGAAGCTTTCTTT. Protein: CAISDNRGNTEAFF.

This chain connects TRBV3-1 (or the pseudogene TRBV3-2) to TRBJ2-5, with D perhaps TRBD1 (5 bases). The ends were cut back, 2 bases at V and 5 bases at J, with 18 bases in the middle. This CDR3 is 16 amino acids long. CDR1 is LGHDT, CDR2 YNNKEL, per germline (reference sequence). CDR3 nucleotides: TGTGCCAGCAGCCAATCAGGGCAGGCCTCCAGGGAGACCCAGTACTTC. The encoded protein is CASSQSGQASRETQYF.

This chain connects TRBV25-1 to TRBJ2-7, with D possibly TRBD2 on 5 matching bases. Germline V gene sequence: CDR1 MGHDK, CDR2 SYGVNS. The length of the CDR3 is 14 residues. Trimming left V 4 bases short and J 0 bases short, with 10 bases between. The CDR3 loop is CASSAGLNSYEQYF. CDR3 bases: TGTGCCAGCAGTGCCGGACTGAACTCCTACGAGCAGTACTTC.

J is TRBJ1-1 and V is TRBV3-1 (or the pseudogene TRBV3-2); D is unclear. Trimming stripped 0 bases from V and 3 bases from J, with 8 bases between. The germline CDR1 and CDR2 sequences are LGHDT and YNNKEL (reference sequence). This CDR3 comprises 14 residues. This CDR3 reads CASSQDLRDTEAFF. As DNA, the CDR3 is TGTGCCAGCAGCCAAGATTTACGAGACACTGAAGCTTTCTTT.

This chain joins TRBV5-1 and TRBJ2-5, with 7 bases fitting TRBD2. Per germline, CDR1 SGHRS and CDR2 YFSETQ. CDR3 size: 13 residues. V shed 3 bases and J 5 bases; nucleotides not matched to a gene: 4. The CDR3 protein is CASSWTRGETQYF. CDR3 in DNA: TGCGCCAGCAGCTGGACTAGAGGGGAGACCCAGTACTTC.